These 4 T cell receptor beta chains originate from one sample sequenced in a study of T cells in Graves' hyperthyroidism and ophthalmopathy. RNA transcripts gave rise to amplified TCR beta CDR3 regions. First-round RT-PCR with HTBI primers amplified the TCR CDR3 region. TCRdb itself ran the multiplex PCR reads through MiXCR, one entry per CDR3 protein. There are some 600,000 distinct CDR3 sequences in the sample; 46% occur only once, and roughly 8.2% lies in the top ten. Sample: peripheral blood or thyroid tissue (not recorded which). These receptors came from a young woman with Graves' hyperthyroidism.

This clonotype was seen repeatedly, ten times or more. The rearrangement links TRBV14 to TRBJ1-6; D uncertain. This CDR3 has 12 amino acids. The germline V gene has CDR1 SGHDN and CDR2 FVKESK. Trimming pared 2 bases from V and 10 bases from J, leaving 6 bases between. CDR3 coding DNA: TGTGCCAGCAGCCAAAGGTCCTCACCCCTCCACTTT. Amino acid sequence: CASSQRSSPLHF.

The chain carries TRBV12-3 or TRBV12-4 and TRBJ1-1; perhaps TRBD1 as D (5 bases). V was pared by 10 bases and J by 5 bases, with 20 bases between. CDR3 length equals 14 residues. This CDR3 reads CAIAADGGSTEAFF. The CDR3, as DNA: TGTGCCATCGCCGCGGACGGGGGGTCAACTGAAGCTTTCTTT.

This clonotype was seen once. The chain is built from TRBV25-1 and TRBJ1-1; TRBD1 is a possible D gene (5 bases). The CDR3 consists of 16 residues. CDR1 is MGHDK, CDR2 SYGVNS, per germline. V was shortened by 8 bases and J by 4 bases, with 23 bases between the two germline ends. CDR3 amino acids: CASSPETGTWGTEAFF. For the CDR3, the DNA is TGTGCCAGCTCACCAGAAACGGGGACGTGGGGCACTGAAGCTTTCTTT.

This clonotype was observed at least ten times. The DNA of the CDR3 is TGTGCCAGCCGATCAGAGGGGAACACTGAAGCTTTCTTT. Protein sequence: CASRSEGNTEAFF. The chain is built from TRBV7-9 and TRBJ1-1, with D hard to call. V gave up 8 bases and J gave up 1 base, with 11 bases separating them. The CDR3 runs to 13 residues. Germline CDR1 and CDR2: SEHNR and FQNEAQ (reference sequence).